One and the same sample provided the 24 T cell receptor beta chains below, sequenced in a study of identical twins. TCRdb re-derived calls from the 5' RACE reads in MiXCR, one entry per CDR3 protein. The repertoire holds roughly 720,000 distinct CDR3 sequences, with about 20% as singletons. This sample was shared with a second study, whose subject was T cells expressing NK-cell markers.

Sequenced: PBMCs. The source of these receptors is a woman between 18 and 29 years old in good health.

A few counts support this clonotype. The chain has TRBV12-3 or TRBV12-4 and TRBJ2-5, with D possibly being TRBD2 (5 bases). The CDR3 runs to 13 residues. With 3 bases removed from V and 5 bases from J, the gap between germline ends came to 10 bases. The CDR3 sequence: CASSLRARETQYF. In DNA, the CDR3 is TGTGCCAGCAGTTTGAGGGCCAGGGAGACCCAGTACTTC.

This clonotype was found once. The chain couples TRBV4-1 to TRBJ2-4, with D perhaps given as TRBD1 or TRBD2 (6 bases each). Germline CDR1 MGHRA, CDR2 YSYEKL. Trimming took off 0 bases at V and 6 bases at J, with 18 bases between the two ends. The CDR3 contains 17 residues. The CDR3: CASSQEAGGLVGNIQYF. DNA for the CDR3: TGCGCCAGCAGCCAAGAAGCTGGGGGGCTTGTTGGAAACATTCAGTACTTC.

The chain carries TRBV4-3 and TRBJ2-5; D is perhaps TRBD1 (6 bases). The CDR3 loop spans 14 amino acids. Germline-derived CDR1 and CDR2 are LGHNA and YSLEER. Trimming took 4 bases from V and 5 from J, leaving 14 bases between them. DNA of the CDR3: TGCGCCAGCAGCCGGAAGGGAAGGGGGGAGACCCAGTACTTC. Protein: CASSRKGRGETQYF.

This clonotype turned up a few times. The genes are TRBV3-1 and TRBJ1-1; D is uncertain. V lost 1 base and J 2 bases, leaving 8 bases between the germline ends. The CDR3 length is 14 residues. Per germline, CDR1 LGHDT and CDR2 YNNKEL (reference sequence). The CDR3 DNA reads as TGTGCCAGCAGCCAAGTATCCGGAAACACTGAAGCTTTCTTT. Protein sequence: CASSQVSGNTEAFF.

This clonotype was counted only a few times. V usage is TRBV3-1 and J usage is TRBJ2-3; D tentatively fits TRBD1 or TRBD2 (5 bases each). Germline V gene sequence: CDR1 LGHDT, CDR2 YNNKEL (reference sequence). This CDR3 spans 13 amino acids. The V end lost 8 bases, the J end lost 8 bases, and 17 bases lay between the germline ends. The CDR3 DNA follows: TGTGCCAGCTCCCGTACGAGGGGCGGTACGCAGTATTTT. Translated, it gives CASSRTRGGTQYF.

Many counts were recorded for this clonotype. CDR3 residues: CASSVGYGYTF. The CDR3 nucleotides read TGTGCCAGCAGCGTAGGATATGGCTACACCTTC. V usage is TRBV9 and J usage is TRBJ1-2; D uncertain. CDR3 length: 11 amino acids. Germline lookup yields CDR1 SGDLS and CDR2 YYNGEE. V lost 0 bases and J lost 5, with 2 bases in between.

V is TRBV20-1 and J is TRBJ1-3; weak D call: TRBD1 (5 bases). V was cut by 5 bases and J by 0 bases, with 11 bases left in between. CDR3 length: 14 residues. Germline V gene data show CDR1 as DFQATT and CDR2 as SNEGSKA (reference sequence). CDR3 residues: CSASPQGSGNTIYF. DNA of the CDR3: TGCAGTGCTTCCCCGCAGGGCTCTGGAAACACCATATATTTT.

This clonotype was seen a handful of times. The CDR3 loop reads CASSLDGFGNTIYF. The CDR3 bases are TGCGCCAGCAGCTTGGATGGGTTTGGGAACACCATATATTTT. The chain carries TRBV5-1 and TRBJ1-3; no firm D call. CDR3 size: 14 residues. Between the trimmed V and J ends, which lost 0 bases and 7 bases, there was a span of 11 bases. CDR1 is SGHRS, CDR2 YFSETQ, per germline.

The V call is TRBV12-3 or TRBV12-4, the J call TRBJ2-3; the D is unclear. Trimming cost V 8 bases and J 2 bases, with 14 bases left between them. This CDR3 spans 14 amino acids. The CDR3 DNA reads as TGTGCCAGCCGTAGCCTATACGCCACAGATACGCAGTATTTT. It codes for CASRSLYATDTQYF.

This chain connects TRBV9 to TRBJ2-3; no clear D gene. The V end lost 0 bases, the J end lost 6 bases, and 14 bases lay between the germline ends. Germline V gene lookup returns CDR1 SGDLS and CDR2 YYNGEE. The CDR3 runs to 15 residues. In DNA form, the CDR3 reads TGTGCCAGCAGCGTAGAGGGCTTAGCCGTCGATACGCAGTATTTT. Translated, it gives CASSVEGLAVDTQYF.

This clonotype was recorded many times. The chain employs TRBV5-1 and TRBJ2-7; 9 nucleotides agree with TRBD1. The CDR3 spans 15 residues. The V gene end was trimmed by 5 bases and the J gene end by 1 base; junction bases not matched to a gene: 7. The V gene's germline CDR1 is SGHRS and CDR2 YFSETQ. CDR3 loop: CASRSGTGWSYEQYF. CDR3 DNA: TGCGCCAGCAGATCCGGGACAGGGTGGTCCTACGAGCAGTACTTC. Full variable domain (missing parts from reference TRBV5-1 and TRBJ2-7): KAGVTQTPRYLIKTRGQQVTLSCSPISGHRSVSWYQQTPGQGLQFLFEYFSETQRNKGNFPGRFSGRQFSNSRSEMNVSTLELGDSALYLCASRSGTGWSYEQYFGPGTRLTVT.

The chain carries TRBV4-3 and TRBJ1-1, with D possibly being TRBD1 (6 bases). The CDR3 is made up of 15 amino acids. The germline V gene encodes CDR1 LGHNA and CDR2 YSLEER. The V end was cut by 4 bases, the J end by 0 bases, with 12 bases between. The CDR3, as DNA: TGCGCCAGCAGCCGGGGGGCAGGGGTGAACACTGAAGCTTTCTTT. Translation: CASSRGAGVNTEAFF.

This clonotype was seen more than once but under ten times. This chain connects TRBV5-1 to TRBJ2-1; D is uncertain. V gave up 1 base and J gave up 6 bases, with 23 bases separating them. Germline V CDR1 and CDR2: SGHRS, YFSETQ. The CDR3 is 18 amino acids. The CDR3 here is CASSLLALRTRRSNEQFF. DNA of the CDR3: TGCGCCAGCAGCTTGTTAGCCCTCCGCACTCGGCGGAGCAATGAGCAGTTCTTC.

This chain uses TRBV19 with TRBJ1-2; TRBD1 matches 8 bases. Germline V CDR1 and CDR2: LNHDA, SQIVND (reference sequence). With V trimmed by 5 bases and J by 7 bases, 6 bases remained unmatched. The CDR3 is 13 amino acids. CDR3 in DNA: TGTGCCAGTAGTTTCGGACAGGGACCTGGCTACACCTTC. Protein sequence: CASSFGQGPGYTF.

This clonotype showed up just a few times. A junction boundary mismatches the germline segment, possibly from a read error. The CDR3 region is CASSFSGTINYGYTF. The DNA of the CDR3 is TGCGCCAGCAGCTTTTCCGGGACAATTAACTATGGCTACACTTTC. The gene calls are TRBV5-1 and TRBJ1-2; possibly TRBD1 for D (6 bases). CDR3 size: 15 residues. The germline V gene has CDR1 SGHRS and CDR2 YFSETQ.

This clonotype was counted at least ten times. V is TRBV6-5 and J is TRBJ2-1, with a tentative D call TRBD2 (5 bases). Germline loops: CDR1 MNHEY, CDR2 SVGAGI. V dropped 3 bases and J dropped 4 bases, with 13 bases sitting between them. This CDR3 is built from 15 residues. The CDR3 here is CASSYEDFRYNEQFF. As DNA, the CDR3 is TGTGCCAGCAGTTATGAGGACTTCAGATACAATGAGCAGTTCTTC.

This clonotype was counted many times. J is TRBJ1-6 and V is TRBV5-8, with D hard to call. Trimming took 5 bases from V and 14 from J, leaving 14 bases between them. The CDR3 length is 12 residues. Germline V lookup: CDR1 SGHTS, CDR2 YDEGEE. Here the CDR3 reads CASSSDPEALHF. The CDR3 region has the DNA TGTGCCAGCAGTTCGGACCCTGAGGCCCTCCACTTT.

This clonotype was seen only a few times. V is TRBV29-1 and J is TRBJ1-6, with 8 bases fitting TRBD1. V lost 7 bases to trimming and J lost 7 bases; unmatched junction nucleotides: 6. Per the germline V gene, CDR1 is SQVTM and CDR2 is ANQGSEA. This CDR3 contains 13 residues. This chain's CDR3 is CSARTGRNSPLHF. The CDR3, as DNA: TGCAGCGCACGGACAGGGAGGAATTCACCCCTCCACTTT.

This rearrangement joins TRBV18 to TRBJ2-1; the match to TRBD2 covers 8 bases. Unmatched junction bases numbered 4, after V lost 1 base and J lost 5 bases. CDR1 is KGHSH, CDR2 LQKENI, per germline. The CDR3 sequence is 15 residues long. CDR3 in amino acids: CASSPLAGLNNEQFF. The CDR3 DNA sequence: TGTGCCAGCTCACCACTAGCGGGGTTGAACAATGAGCAGTTCTTC.

The V and J genes are TRBV6-5 and TRBJ2-4; D unclear. V lost 0 bases and J lost 4, with 7 bases in between. CDR3 length equals 14 residues. Germline V gene lookup returns CDR1 MNHEY and CDR2 SVGAGI. CDR3 sequence reads: CASSYSELKNIQYF. CDR3 bases: TGTGCCAGCAGTTACTCTGAGCTGAAAAACATTCAGTACTTC.

This clonotype was counted between two and nine times. The chain joins TRBV7-2 to TRBJ2-3; no firm D call. Germline V gene sequence: CDR1 SGHTA, CDR2 FQGNSA. The CDR3 is made up of 14 amino acids. The germline V and J ends were trimmed by 0 bases and 4 bases, with 8 bases remaining between them. CDR3 residues: CASSLAGLADTQYF. The CDR3 region has the DNA TGTGCCAGCAGCTTAGCAGGGCTGGCAGATACGCAGTATTTT.

This clonotype was found a few times. The chain recombines TRBV6-5 with TRBJ2-3, with TRBD2 matching over 10 bases. CDR3 length equals 16 residues. The germline V gene has CDR1 MNHEY and CDR2 SVGAGI. V lost 0 bases, J lost 2 bases, and 2 bases stayed unmatched. The CDR3 nucleotides are TGTGCCAGCAGTTACTCTAGCGGGGGGACCACAGATACGCAGTATTTT. It encodes CASSYSSGGTTDTQYF.

The chain is built from TRBV2 and TRBJ2-5, with 8 bases aligning to TRBD2. CDR1 and CDR2 from the germline V gene are SNHLY and FYNNEI. The length of the CDR3 is 15 residues. Losses at the gene ends were 6 bases for V and 5 bases for J; bases not matched to a gene: 11. The CDR3 nucleotides read TGTGCCAGCAGACAGCGGGGGCGGGAGAGGGAGACCCAGTACTTC. Translation: CASRQRGRERETQYF.

This clonotype was recorded many times. The chain uses TRBV19 and TRBJ2-5; D remains ambiguous. Germline V CDR1 and CDR2: LNHDA, SQIVND (reference sequence). CDR3 length: 14 residues. Trimming took 7 bases from V and 3 from J, leaving 15 bases between them. CDR3 in DNA: TGTGCCAGTAATGTCGGCGGTACAAAAGAGACCCAGTACTTC. This gives the protein CASNVGGTKETQYF.